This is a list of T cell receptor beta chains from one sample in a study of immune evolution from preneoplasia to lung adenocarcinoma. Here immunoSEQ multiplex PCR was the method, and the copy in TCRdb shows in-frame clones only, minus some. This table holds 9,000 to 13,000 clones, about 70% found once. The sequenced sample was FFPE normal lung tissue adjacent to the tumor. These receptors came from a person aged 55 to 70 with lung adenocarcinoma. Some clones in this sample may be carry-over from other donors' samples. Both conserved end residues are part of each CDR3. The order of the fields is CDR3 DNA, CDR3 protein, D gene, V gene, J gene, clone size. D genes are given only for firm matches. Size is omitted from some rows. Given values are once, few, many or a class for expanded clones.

CDR3 DNA: TGTGCCAGCAGTTTACAGGGGAACACTGAAGCTTTCTTT
CDR3 protein: CASSLQGNTEAFF
D gene: NA
V gene: TRBV6-5
J gene: TRBJ1-1
clone size: NA

CDR3 DNA: TGTGCCAGCAGTCGAGACAGCTACGAGCAGTACTTC
CDR3 protein: CASSRDSYEQYF
D gene: NA
V gene: TRBV2
J gene: TRBJ2-7
clone size: few

CDR3 DNA: TGTGCCAGCAAGCGCCACGGGACTAGCGACACAGATACGCAGTATTTT
CDR3 protein: CASKRHGTSDTDTQYF
D gene: TRBD2
V gene: TRBV27
J gene: TRBJ2-3
clone size: NA

CDR3 DNA: TGTGCCAGCAGCTTATGGGGACTAGCGGGAGCAGATACGCAGTATTTT
CDR3 protein: CASSLWGLAGADTQYF
D gene: TRBD2
V gene: TRBV7-2
J gene: TRBJ2-3
clone size: NA

CDR3 DNA: TGCGCCAGCAGCCGACAAGGGGACATAACAGTTGATACGCAGTATTTT
CDR3 protein: CASSRQGDITVDTQYF
D gene: NA
V gene: TRBV5-1
J gene: TRBJ2-3
clone size: NA

CDR3 DNA: TGTGCCAGCAGCTTTAGCGGGGGACACGGAGAGGGCTACACCTTC
CDR3 protein: CASSFSGGHGEGYTF
D gene: NA
V gene: TRBV7-9
J gene: TRBJ1-2
clone size: NA

CDR3 DNA: TGTGCCAGCAGTCCCCCAGGGCGGGTCGCAGATACGCAGTATTTT
CDR3 protein: CASSPPGRVADTQYF
D gene: NA
V gene: TRBV28
J gene: TRBJ2-3
clone size: NA

CDR3 DNA: TGCGCCAGCAGCTTGTTGCAGGGGGCCTACGAGCAGTACTTC
CDR3 protein: CASSLLQGAYEQYF
D gene: TRBD1
V gene: TRBV5-1
J gene: TRBJ2-7
clone size: NA

CDR3 DNA: TGTGCCAGCACAGGGAGTTTCTCTGGAAACACCATATATTTT
CDR3 protein: CASTGSFSGNTIYF
D gene: NA
V gene: TRBV25-1
J gene: TRBJ1-3
clone size: few

CDR3 DNA: TGTGCCAGCAGTGGAGGCTTTTTCACAGATACGCAGTATTTT
CDR3 protein: CASSGGFFTDTQYF
D gene: NA
V gene: TRBV6-1
J gene: TRBJ2-3
clone size: NA

CDR3 DNA: TGCGCCAGCAGCTTGTCCCAGGGGATGGACTATGGCTACACCTTC
CDR3 protein: CASSLSQGMDYGYTF
D gene: NA
V gene: TRBV5-1
J gene: TRBJ1-2
clone size: NA

CDR3 DNA: TGTGCCAGCAGCTCACCCCGGGACAGGGGGAAGGAAGATACGCAGTATTTT
CDR3 protein: CASSSPRDRGKEDTQYF
D gene: TRBD1
V gene: TRBV11-3
J gene: TRBJ2-3
clone size: NA

CDR3 DNA: TGCGCCAGCAGCTTGGCAGACTGGACCTACGAGCAGTACTTC
CDR3 protein: CASSLADWTYEQYF
D gene: NA
V gene: TRBV5-1
J gene: TRBJ2-7
clone size: NA

CDR3 DNA: TGCGCCAGCAGCTGGACAGGGGGTATGAACACTGAAGCTTTCTTT
CDR3 protein: CASSWTGGMNTEAFF
D gene: TRBD1
V gene: TRBV5-1
J gene: TRBJ1-1
clone size: once

CDR3 DNA: TGTGCCAGCAGACCACAAACAGGGGCCGGGGCCAACGTCCTGACTTTC
CDR3 protein: CASRPQTGAGANVLTF
D gene: TRBD1
V gene: TRBV5-4
J gene: TRBJ2-6
clone size: NA

CDR3 DNA: TGTGCCAGCAGCCGGGACAGCTATGGCTACACCTTC
CDR3 protein: CASSRDSYGYTF
D gene: TRBD1
V gene: TRBV2
J gene: TRBJ1-2
clone size: NA

CDR3 DNA: TGTGCCAGCAGCCCGGAGGGGATGGTAGCGGGAGGAGAGACCCAGTACTTC
CDR3 protein: CASSPEGMVAGGETQYF
D gene: TRBD2
V gene: TRBV11-2
J gene: TRBJ2-5
clone size: once

CDR3 DNA: TGTGCCAGCAGCGTAGCAGTAACCCCGGGCCACGAGCAGTACTTC
CDR3 protein: CASSVAVTPGHEQYF
D gene: NA
V gene: TRBV9
J gene: TRBJ2-7
clone size: once

CDR3 DNA: TGTGCCAGCAGTCCTTCTTTTGGGAATACAGATACGCAGTATTTT
CDR3 protein: CASSPSFGNTDTQYF
D gene: NA
V gene: TRBV28
J gene: TRBJ2-3
clone size: NA

CDR3 DNA: TGTGCCTGGAGTTACCAGTCCTACGAGCAGTACTTC
CDR3 protein: CAWSYQSYEQYF
D gene: NA
V gene: TRBV30
J gene: TRBJ2-7
clone size: NA

CDR3 DNA: TGTGCCAGCAGCCAAGTTTTCGGGACCACAGATACGCAGTATTTT
CDR3 protein: CASSQVFGTTDTQYF
D gene: NA
V gene: TRBV4-2
J gene: TRBJ2-3
clone size: NA

CDR3 DNA: TGTGCCAGCAGTTTGCCTACTAGCGGCCAAGAGACCCAGTACTTC
CDR3 protein: CASSLPTSGQETQYF
D gene: TRBD2
V gene: TRBV28
J gene: TRBJ2-5
clone size: NA

CDR3 DNA: TGCGCCAGCAGCTCGACAGGGCCCACTGAAGCTTTCTTT
CDR3 protein: CASSSTGPTEAFF
D gene: TRBD1
V gene: TRBV5-1
J gene: TRBJ1-1
clone size: few

CDR3 DNA: TGTGCCAGCAGCTCCGGACAGGGGAGGTTGGCCGAGCAGTACTTC
CDR3 protein: CASSSGQGRLAEQYF
D gene: TRBD1
V gene: TRBV7-2
J gene: TRBJ2-7
clone size: NA

CDR3 DNA: TGTGCCAGCAGCGCCAGACTAGCGGGAACCACAGATACGCAGTATTTT
CDR3 protein: CASSARLAGTTDTQYF
D gene: TRBD2
V gene: TRBV9
J gene: TRBJ2-3
clone size: NA

CDR3 DNA: TGCGCCAGCAGAAGGGACATTCAAGAGACCCAGTACTTC
CDR3 protein: CASRRDIQETQYF
D gene: NA
V gene: TRBV10-2
J gene: TRBJ2-5
clone size: few

CDR3 DNA: TGTGCCAGCAGCTTATCACTCATCGGCTCCTACAATGAGCAGTTCTTC
CDR3 protein: CASSLSLIGSYNEQFF
D gene: NA
V gene: TRBV7-9
J gene: TRBJ2-1
clone size: NA

CDR3 DNA: TGTGCCAGCAGTGAAGCGGCGGGAGGGGCAGATACGCAGTATTTT
CDR3 protein: CASSEAAGGADTQYF
D gene: TRBD2
V gene: TRBV6-1
J gene: TRBJ2-3
clone size: few